The 10 T cell receptor beta chains below all came from one sample that was sequenced in a study of blood T cell repertoires in COVID-19 (TCRdb year 2020). The protocol used for the library was the immunoSEQ multiplex PCR assay. TCRdb obtained this table from immuneACCESS and retained in-frame rearrangements with V and J assigned. These tables miss some clones; where compared with another copy, unresolved V genes account for less than half of the shortfall, and the remainder is unexplained. This sample has under 300,000 clones in its table, and 90% of those were observed once. Together, the top ten hold under 2.5% of the sample. Sequences were obtained from peripheral blood. These TCRs come from a woman in her sixties or seventies with COVID-19, enrolled during active disease.

The rearrangement uses TRBV19 and TRBJ1-1; D perhaps matches TRBD1 (5 bases). Germline CDR1 LNHDA, CDR2 SQIVND (reference sequence). The CDR3 is 15 amino acids. Trimming cost V 5 bases and J 0 bases, with 13 bases left between them. CDR3 loop: CASSPTRTLNTEAFF. The CDR3 coding sequence is TGTGCCAGTAGTCCGACGCGGACACTGAACACTGAAGCTTTCTTT.

This chain links TRBV6-2 or TRBV6-3 with TRBJ1-4; 7 positions agree with TRBD1. Germline trimming cut 5 bases from V and 4 bases from J; bases unmatched to any gene: 7. Germline assignment: CDR1 MNHEY and CDR2 SVGEGT. The CDR3 runs to 15 residues. As DNA, the CDR3 is TGTGCCAGCAGTGGCCGGGACAGTCTTAATGAAAAACTGTTTTTT. It yields the protein CASSGRDSLNEKLFF.

V and J are TRBV4-1 and TRBJ1-6; tentative D call: TRBD1 (6 bases). The CDR3 has 14 residues. Germline values: CDR1 MGHRA, CDR2 YSYEKL. V shed 5 bases and J shed 8 bases, with 13 bases lying between them. CDR3 nucleotide sequence: TGCGCCAGCAGCTCACGGGACATGGATTCACCCCTCCACTTT. Its translation is CASSSRDMDSPLHF.

The CDR3 loop reads CASSLVLAGGSSYEQYF. CDR3 nucleotides: TGTGCCAGCAGCTTAGTACTAGCGGGGGGGAGCTCCTACGAGCAGTACTTC. V gene TRBV7-2 combines with J gene TRBJ2-7; the match to TRBD2 covers 13 bases. This CDR3 has 17 residues. The junction had 3 bases not matched to a gene; V was cut back by 1 base and J by 0 bases. Per the germline V gene, CDR1 is SGHTA and CDR2 is FQGNSA.

The chain recombines TRBV7-9 with TRBJ2-1; D is possibly TRBD2 (5 bases). CDR1 is SEHNR, CDR2 FQNEAQ, per germline (reference sequence). V was clipped by 5 bases and J by 5 bases, with 16 bases between them. CDR3 length: 15 residues. CDR3 residues: CASSPRRVRHNEQFF. The CDR3 DNA reads as TGTGCCAGCAGCCCGAGGCGGGTAAGGCACAATGAGCAGTTCTTC. Using reference TRBV7-9 and TRBJ2-1 for the parts outside the CDR3, the full variable domain is DTGVSQNPRHKITKRGQNVTFRCDPISEHNRLYWYRQTLGQGPEFLTYFQNEAQLEKSRLLSDRFSAERPKGSFSTLEIQRTEQGDSAMYLCASSPRRVRHNEQFFGPGTRLTVL.

The chain joins TRBV3-1 (or the pseudogene TRBV3-2) to TRBJ1-1, with 7 bases lining up with TRBD1. Germline V lookup: CDR1 LGHDT, CDR2 YNNKEL (reference sequence). This CDR3 has 13 residues. J lost 6 bases, V lost 4 bases, and 5 bases had no gene match. The CDR3 reads CASSLAGGPEAFF. CDR3 nucleotide sequence: TGTGCCAGCAGCCTAGCAGGGGGACCTGAAGCTTTCTTT.

V gene TRBV18 combines with J gene TRBJ1-1, with TRBD1 as a possible D gene (6 bases). V was clipped by 4 bases and J by 8 bases, with 8 bases between them. CDR3 length equals 11 residues. Germline V gives CDR1 KGHSH, CDR2 LQKENI. The CDR3, as DNA: TGTGCCAGCTCACTTGGACAGGAAGCTTTCTTT. Its translation is CASSLGQEAFF.

The gene calls are TRBV9 and TRBJ2-3; 9 nucleotides match TRBD2. The CDR3 spans 14 residues. From germline, CDR1 is SGDLS and CDR2 YYNGEE. Germline trimming cut 3 bases from V and 4 bases from J; bases unmatched to any gene: 3. CDR3 amino acids: CASSDGTSSDTQYF. DNA of the CDR3: TGTGCCAGCAGCGACGGGACTAGCTCAGATACGCAGTATTTT.

V is TRBV19 and J is TRBJ2-7; 11 nucleotides agree with TRBD2. Germline trimming cut 1 base from V and 5 bases from J; bases unmatched to any gene: 10. CDR3 length: 17 residues. Germline values: CDR1 LNHDA, CDR2 SQIVND (reference sequence). CDR3 DNA: TGTGCCAGTAGTATAGGGGATACCGGGACTAGCGGCGACGAGCAGTACTTC. Amino acid sequence: CASSIGDTGTSGDEQYF.

The chain links TRBV27 to TRBJ1-1, with 9 bases fitting TRBD1. Germline V gives CDR1 MNHEY, CDR2 SMNVEV (reference sequence). The CDR3 runs 17 residues. V was clipped by 3 bases and J by 3 bases; unmatched bases: 11. The CDR3 here is CASSFHGAQGAYTEAFF. In DNA form, the CDR3 reads TGTGCCAGCAGTTTTCACGGTGCACAGGGGGCGTACACTGAAGCTTTCTTT.